These 32 T cell receptor beta chains were all obtained from the same sample, sequenced in a study of T cell responses to AZD1222 COVID-19 vaccine. Clones were read by immunoSEQ multiplex PCR, and TCRdb kept only the in-frame ones, dropping some. The sample lists tens of thousands of clones, almost 80% occurring once. The starting material was peripheral blood, obtained on day 0 of AZD1222 vaccination. Source of these receptors: an adult in good health.

This clone was recorded a few times. The CDR3 spells CASRRLAANTGELFF. The DNA for the CDR3 is TGTGCCAGCAGGAGACTAGCGGCGAACACCGGGGAGCTGTTTTTT. The chain has TRBV6-5 and TRBJ2-2; 9 bases fit TRBD2. From germline, CDR1 is MNHEY and CDR2 SVGAGI. The CDR3 runs to 15 residues. V lost 6 bases to trimming and J lost 0 bases; unmatched junction nucleotides: 2.

Regarding this clone: The same CDR3 also results from other DNA sequences found in this sample. This chain connects TRBV2 to TRBJ2-1, with TRBD2 identical over 9 bases. The CDR3 has 15 amino acids. Germline V gives CDR1 SNHLY, CDR2 FYNNEI. V shed 4 bases and J 4 bases; nucleotides not matched to a gene: 5. This CDR3 is CASSVREGSYNEQFF. CDR3 nucleotides: TGTGCCAGCAGTGTGCGGGAGGGAAGTTACAATGAGCAGTTCTTC.

The rearrangement uses TRBV21-1 and TRBJ2-7; the table's D gene call, TRBD1, was not cross checked with the DNA. TRBV21-1 is noted as a pseudogene. This CDR3 region has 13 residues. CDR3 residues: CASRRRGPHEQYF. CDR3 in DNA: TGTGCCAGCAGAAGGAGGGGGCCCCACGAGCAGTACTTC.

The gene calls are TRBV7-2 and TRBJ2-3; D call uncertain. V was trimmed by 0 bases and J by 6 bases, leaving 10 bases between them. The germline gives CDR1 SGHTA, CDR2 FQGNSA. There are 14 residues in the CDR3. CDR3 in amino acids: CASSLALSADTQYF. The CDR3 DNA sequence: TGTGCCAGCAGCTTAGCCCTTTCGGCGGATACGCAGTATTTT.

The chain uses TRBV30 and TRBJ1-6; D might be TRBD1 (6 bases). The CDR3 spans 13 residues. The germline gives CDR1 GTSNPN, CDR2 SVGIG (reference sequence). V was pared by 2 bases and J by 7 bases, with 9 bases between. The CDR3 sequence: CAWSWQGNSPLHF. In DNA form, the CDR3 reads TGTGCCTGGAGTTGGCAGGGGAATTCACCCCTCCACTTT.

The chain joins TRBV19 to TRBJ1-3; D is unclear. Germline CDR1 and CDR2: LNHDA and SQIVND (reference sequence). Trimming took 10 bases from V and 4 from J, leaving 11 bases between them. This CDR3 is 12 amino acids long. CDR3 bases: TGTGCCACCCAAAACTCAGGAAACACCATATATTTT. Translated, it gives CATQNSGNTIYF.

The chain joins TRBV28 to TRBJ1-6; TRBD1 is a possible D gene (6 bases). CDR1 MDHEN and CDR2 SYDVKM come from the germline V gene. This CDR3 region has 13 residues. Trimming stripped 4 bases from V and 9 bases from J, with 10 bases between. CDR3 region: CASSSQGSSPLHF. The CDR3 DNA reads as TGTGCCAGCAGTTCACAGGGTAGTTCACCCCTCCACTTT.

This clone came up a few times. V gene TRBV2 combines with J gene TRBJ1-6; TRBD1 is a possible D gene (6 bases). V lost 1 base, J lost 9 bases, and 13 bases lay in between. The CDR3 runs 15 residues. From germline, CDR1 is SNHLY and CDR2 FYNNEI. The CDR3 is CASSEVWGAASPLHF. The CDR3 region has the DNA TGTGCCAGCAGTGAAGTTTGGGGGGCAGCTTCACCCCTCCACTTT.

The V gene is TRBV30, the J gene TRBJ1-1; TRBD1 might be the D (6 bases). This CDR3 spans 15 amino acids. Germline V gives CDR1 GTSNPN, CDR2 SVGIG (reference sequence). V was clipped by 1 base and J by 5 bases, with 17 bases between them. CDR3 nucleotide sequence: TGTGCCTGGAGTGCTCGTAGGGAGGGGGGGACTGAAGCTTTCTTT. It specifies CAWSARREGGTEAFF.

This clone showed up just a few times. The chain is built from TRBV4-3 and TRBJ2-1, with D possibly TRBD2 on 6 matching bases. The CDR3 has 16 amino acids. V dropped 0 bases and J dropped 6 bases, with 15 bases sitting between them. The germline V gene has CDR1 LGHNA and CDR2 YSLEER. DNA of the CDR3: TGCGCCAGCAGCCAAGATTTAGCGGAGACTTTCAATGAGCAGTTCTTC. This gives the protein CASSQDLAETFNEQFF.

This clone was observed a few times. The V call is TRBV5-1, the J call TRBJ2-7; 9 nucleotides align to TRBD1. The CDR3 length is 17 residues. Germline CDR1 is SGHRS and CDR2 is YFSETQ. V was clipped by 4 bases and J by 13 bases; unmatched bases: 24. The CDR3 coding sequence is TGCGCCAGCAGCCTCGGAAACACCGGGACAGGGTTTCAGACGGGTTACTTC. Its protein is CASSLGNTGTGFQTGYF. Based on the CDR3 plus reference TRBV5-1 and TRBJ2-7, the full variable domain is KAGVTQTPRYLIKTRGQQVTLSCSPISGHRSVSWYQQTPGQGLQFLFEYFSETQRNKGNFPGRFSGRQFSNSRSEMNVSTLELGDSALYLCASSLGNTGTGFQTGYFGPGTRLTVT.

V gene TRBV5-1 combines with J gene TRBJ2-2, with a tentative D call TRBD1 (5 bases). The V gene lost 0 bases and the J gene lost 0 bases, with 9 bases spanning the gap. The CDR3 runs 16 residues. The germline V gene has CDR1 SGHRS and CDR2 YFSETQ. The CDR3 DNA reads TGCGCCAGCAGCTTGGTGAGGACATCGAACACCGGGGAGCTGTTTTTT. Translating gives CASSLVRTSNTGELFF. The full variable domain, in which reference TRBV5-1 and TRBJ2-2 provide the parts outside the CDR3, is KAGVTQTPRYLIKTRGQQVTLSCSPISGHRSVSWYQQTPGQGLQFLFEYFSETQRNKGNFPGRFSGRQFSNSRSEMNVSTLELGDSALYLCASSLVRTSNTGELFFGEGSRLTVL.

The chain carries TRBV11-2 and TRBJ1-1; no definite D call. The germline V and J ends were trimmed by 2 bases and 5 bases, with 9 bases remaining between them. The length of the CDR3 is 13 residues. Germline V gives CDR1 SGHAT, CDR2 FQNNGV. The CDR3, as DNA: TGTGCCAGCAGCTTAAGAAGGGAAACTGAAGCTTTCTTT. Translation gives CASSLRRETEAFF.

The rearrangement joins TRBV2 to TRBJ1-4, with D unresolved. The V and J ends lost 5 bases and 0 bases respectively, with 10 bases between them. The CDR3 is 15 amino acids. The germline V gene has CDR1 SNHLY and CDR2 FYNNEI. The DNA for the CDR3 is TGTGCCAGCAGTACCCGCGGGACAACTAATGAAAAACTGTTTTTT. This encodes CASSTRGTTNEKLFF.

CDR3 sequence reads: CASTPNPAISGNTIYF. The CDR3 coding sequence is TGTGCCAGCACCCCTAACCCCGCGATCTCTGGAAACACCATATATTTT. This chain uses TRBV28 with TRBJ1-3; D call uncertain. The CDR3 extends over 16 amino acids. Per the germline V gene, CDR1 is MDHEN and CDR2 is SYDVKM. V was trimmed by 7 bases and J by 0 bases, leaving 16 bases between them.

CDR3 coding DNA: TGTGCCTGGAGCCTGACGGGCGGCCGCCAGCATTTT. Its translation is CAWSLTGGRQHF. The chain links TRBV30 to TRBJ1-5; D is unclear. Germline V gene sequence: CDR1 GTSNPN, CDR2 SVGIG (reference sequence). The V end was cut by 3 bases, the J end by 12 bases, with 15 bases between. The CDR3 loop spans 12 amino acids.

This clone was counted only a few times. V usage is TRBV11-2 and J usage is TRBJ1-6, with D perhaps matching TRBD1 (6 bases). Germline V gene sequence: CDR1 SGHAT, CDR2 FQNNGV. V lost 6 bases, J lost 7 bases, and 13 bases lay in between. There are 14 residues in the CDR3. The CDR3 DNA reads as TGTGCCAGCAGTTTTAGGGGGAGGAATTCACCCCTCCACTTT. The encoded protein is CASSFRGRNSPLHF.

This chain connects TRBV13 to TRBJ1-1; a possible D gene is TRBD1 (5 bases). Germline lookup yields CDR1 PRHDT and CDR2 FYEKMQ (reference sequence). Trimming removed 3 bases at V and 7 bases at J, with 12 bases between. The CDR3 covers 13 residues. The CDR3 spells CASSFKGLGEAFF. CDR3 DNA sequence: TGTGCCAGCAGCTTCAAGGGGTTGGGTGAAGCTTTCTTT.

The CDR3 nucleotides read TGTGCCAGCAGCCAAAGCGAAAACAACTACTATGGCTACACCTTC. This codes for CASSQSENNYYGYTF. The gene calls are TRBV3-1 (or the pseudogene TRBV3-2) and TRBJ1-2; no reliable D call. V was pared by 2 bases and J by 3 bases, with 13 bases between. Germline assignment: CDR1 LGHDT and CDR2 YNNKEL (reference sequence). The CDR3 has 15 residues.

This clone was detected only once. The chain is built from TRBV21-1 and TRBJ2-5; the DNA was not used to check the table's D call, TRBD1. TRBV21-1 is listed as a pseudogene. CDR3 length: 16 amino acids. The CDR3 coding sequence is TGTGCCAGCAGCAAAACGGGCCCCGGCAGGGTGGAGACCCAGTACTTC. It specifies CASSKTGPGRVETQYF.

This clone has only a few counts. The rearrangement links TRBV10-1 to TRBJ2-3; D assignment may be TRBD1 or TRBD2 (5 bases each). This CDR3 contains 14 residues. Germline lookup yields CDR1 WNHNN and CDR2 SYGVQD (reference sequence). Trimming took off 3 bases at V and 1 base at J, with 8 bases between the two ends. The CDR3 spells CASSDGGGTDTQYF. CDR3 nucleotides: TGCGCCAGCAGTGATGGGGGAGGCACAGATACGCAGTATTTT.

V usage is TRBV28 and J usage is TRBJ1-5; TRBD1 might be the D (6 bases). V lost 2 bases to trimming and J lost 0 bases, with 17 bases between them. This CDR3 contains 18 residues. From germline, CDR1 is MDHEN and CDR2 SYDVKM. The CDR3 DNA is TGTGCCAGCAGTTTAAGGGGGTCTCTTCTTTATAGCAATCAGCCCCAGCATTTT. Its protein product is CASSLRGSLLYSNQPQHF.

This chain links TRBV6-1 with TRBJ1-5; TRBD1 matches at 7 bases. Germline V gives CDR1 MNHNS, CDR2 SASEGT. The CDR3 spans 16 residues. V was pared by 4 bases and J by 2 bases, with 8 bases of the junction left unmatched. CDR3 sequence: CASSATGIRGNQPQHF. CDR3 nucleotides: TGTGCCAGCAGTGCGACAGGGATAAGGGGCAATCAGCCCCAGCATTTT.

V is TRBV5-1 and J is TRBJ2-5; the D gene is possibly TRBD2 (6 bases). V was trimmed by 0 bases and J by 2 bases, leaving 11 bases between them. CDR1 and CDR2 (germline): SGHRS, YFSETQ. This CDR3 comprises 15 residues. In DNA form, the CDR3 reads TGCGCCAGCAGCTTGGGCGGTAGCGGACAAGAGACCCAGTACTTC. This translates into CASSLGGSGQETQYF.

This rearrangement joins TRBV28 to TRBJ2-7; no firm D call. There are 14 residues in the CDR3. Germline CDR1 is MDHEN and CDR2 is SYDVKM. The V end was cut by 6 bases, the J end by 0 bases, with 12 bases between. The CDR3 loop reads CASRGSTGSYEQYF. The CDR3, as DNA: TGTGCCAGCAGGGGCAGTACGGGCTCCTACGAGCAGTACTTC.

In regard to this clone: This sample also contains other DNA sequences that code for the same CDR3. This rearrangement joins TRBV3-1 (or the pseudogene TRBV3-2) to TRBJ1-3, with D unclear. CDR3 length equals 14 residues. The germline V gene has CDR1 LGHDT and CDR2 YNNKEL (reference sequence). V lost 3 bases to trimming and J lost 0 bases, with 6 bases between them. The CDR3: CASSQGSSGNTIYF. CDR3 in DNA: TGTGCCAGCAGCCAGGGAAGCTCTGGAAACACCATATATTTT.

This rearrangement joins TRBV5-1 to TRBJ2-7; D is possibly TRBD1 or TRBD2 (5 bases each). V gave up 0 bases and J gave up 2 bases, with 18 bases separating them. Looked up from germline, CDR1 is SGHRS and CDR2 is YFSETQ. The CDR3 spans 17 residues. CDR3 sequence reads: CASSLDFGGRIPYEQYF. In DNA form, the CDR3 reads TGCGCCAGCAGCTTGGACTTTGGGGGTAGAATCCCCTACGAGCAGTACTTC.

A few counts support this clone. V usage is TRBV9 and J usage is TRBJ1-1; possible D gene TRBD1, 6 bases. The CDR3 runs 13 residues. V dropped 0 bases and J dropped 6 bases, with 9 bases sitting between them. Germline V gene lookup returns CDR1 SGDLS and CDR2 YYNGEE. CDR3 nucleotides: TGTGCCAGCAGCGTAGTAGGGGGGGCTGAAGCTTTCTTT. It yields the protein CASSVVGGAEAFF.

CDR3 in DNA: TGCGCCAGCAGCCAAGATGGGACTAGCTTTGATACGCAGTATTTT. It translates to CASSQDGTSFDTQYF. The chain is built from TRBV4-3 and TRBJ2-3; 9 nucleotides line up with TRBD2. Germline trimming cut 0 bases from V and 6 bases from J; bases unmatched to any gene: 4. The germline CDR1 and CDR2 sequences are LGHNA and YSLEER. The CDR3 has 15 residues.

The rearrangement uses TRBV7-2 and TRBJ2-7; D remains unclear. Trimming stripped 1 base from V and 0 bases from J, with 4 bases between. The CDR3 length is 13 residues. The germline CDR1 and CDR2 sequences are SGHTA and FQGNSA. The CDR3 spells CASSLGVSYEQYF. CDR3 bases: TGTGCCAGCAGCTTAGGGGTCTCCTACGAGCAGTACTTC.

Only one count was recorded for this clone. The chain recombines TRBV28 with TRBJ2-3, with a weak D call TRBD2 (5 bases). V gave up 8 bases and J gave up 1 base, with 22 bases separating them. In germline, CDR1 is MDHEN, CDR2 SYDVKM. This CDR3 region has 17 residues. The CDR3 sequence: CASYPRGVYSGTDTQYF. The CDR3 region has the DNA TGTGCCAGCTACCCCCGGGGAGTCTATTCGGGCACAGATACGCAGTATTTT. Full variable domain (outside the CDR3, taken from reference TRBV28 and TRBJ2-3): DVKVTQSSRYLVKRTGEKVFLECVQDMDHENMFWYRQDPGLGLRLIYFSYDVKMKEKGDIPEGYSVSREKKERFSLILESASTNQTSMYLCASYPRGVYSGTDTQYFGPGTRLTVL.

The rearrangement uses TRBV3-1 (or the pseudogene TRBV3-2) and TRBJ1-2; TRBD1 is a possible D gene (6 bases). The ends were cut back, 1 base at V and 8 bases at J, with 11 bases in the middle. This CDR3 is built from 13 residues. CDR1 and CDR2 from the germline V gene are LGHDT and YNNKEL (reference sequence). CDR3 DNA: TGTGCCAGCAGCCAAGGAGGGGGGACCGGCTACACCTTC. This sequence encodes CASSQGGGTGYTF.